This TCR beta chain is from a study of circulating and synovial CD4+ cells in juvenile arthritis. Whole-study findings and limits: Bulk blood CD4 samples held at least an order of magnitude more or fewer genomes than CPL. Deeper sequencing increased measured overlap with synovial clonotypes. Traditional Vbeta family usage analysis missed the pathogenic-like versus bulk difference. These blood cells shared more CDR3 sequences with synovium than bulk blood.

TCRdb's table, derived via immunoSEQ multiplex PCR, lists solely in-frame clones and lacks some. Of approximately 31,000 clones listed, nearly 95% are singletons. Points on this clone: Its antigen remains unidentified.

The CDR3 sequence is 14 residues long. The V gene's germline CDR1 is MNHEY and CDR2 SVGAGI. V dropped 8 bases and J dropped 5 bases, with 18 bases sitting between them. The sequenced sample was CD4+ T cells from blood. The chain links TRBV6-5 to TRBJ2-5; D is possibly TRBD2 (6 bases). This clonotype originated in a human donor with juvenile idiopathic arthritis. This CDR3 is CASRLRGPGETQYF. The CDR3 region has the DNA TGTGCCAGCCGCCTGCGGGGTCCCGGGGAGACCCAGTACTTC.